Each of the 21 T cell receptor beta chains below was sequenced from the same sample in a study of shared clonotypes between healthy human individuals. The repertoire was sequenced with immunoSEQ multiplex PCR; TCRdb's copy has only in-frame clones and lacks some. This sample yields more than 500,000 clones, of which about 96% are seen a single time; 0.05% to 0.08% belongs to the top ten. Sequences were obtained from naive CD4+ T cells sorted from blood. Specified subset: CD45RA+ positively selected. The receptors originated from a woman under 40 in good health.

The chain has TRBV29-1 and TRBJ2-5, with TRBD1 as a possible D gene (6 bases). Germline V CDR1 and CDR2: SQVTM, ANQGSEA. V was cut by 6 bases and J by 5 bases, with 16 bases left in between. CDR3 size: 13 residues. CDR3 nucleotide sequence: TGCAGCGTCCTTCCCCACCAGGGGGAGACCCAGTACTTC. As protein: CSVLPHQGETQYF.

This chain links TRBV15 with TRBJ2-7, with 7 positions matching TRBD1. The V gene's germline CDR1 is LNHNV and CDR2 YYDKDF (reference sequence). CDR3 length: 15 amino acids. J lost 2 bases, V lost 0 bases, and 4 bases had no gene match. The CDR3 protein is CATSRETGFPYEQYF. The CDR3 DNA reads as TGTGCCACCAGCAGAGAGACAGGGTTTCCCTACGAGCAGTACTTC.

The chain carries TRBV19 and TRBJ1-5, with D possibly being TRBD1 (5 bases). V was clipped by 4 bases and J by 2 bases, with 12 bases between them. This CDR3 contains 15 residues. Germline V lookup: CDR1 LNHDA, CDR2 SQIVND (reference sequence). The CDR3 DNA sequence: TGTGCCAGTAGTACTTCAGGGTCCGGCAATCAGCCCCAGCATTTT. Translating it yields CASSTSGSGNQPQHF.

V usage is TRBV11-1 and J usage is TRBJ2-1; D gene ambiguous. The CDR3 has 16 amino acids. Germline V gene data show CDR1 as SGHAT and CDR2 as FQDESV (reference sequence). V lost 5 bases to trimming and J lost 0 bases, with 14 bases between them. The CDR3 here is CASSDQQKSSYNEQFF. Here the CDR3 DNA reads TGTGCCAGCAGCGATCAGCAGAAAAGCTCCTACAATGAGCAGTTCTTC. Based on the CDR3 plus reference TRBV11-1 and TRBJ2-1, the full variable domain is EAEVAQSPRYKITEKSQAVAFWCDPISGHATLYWYRQILGQGPELLVQFQDESVVDDSQLPKDRFSAERLKGVDSTLKIQPAELGDSAMYLCASSDQQKSSYNEQFFGPGTRLTVL.

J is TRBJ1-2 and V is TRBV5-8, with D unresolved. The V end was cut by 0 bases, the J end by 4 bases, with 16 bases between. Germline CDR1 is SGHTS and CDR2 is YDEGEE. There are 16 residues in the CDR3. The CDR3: CASSLGEGPAVYGYTF. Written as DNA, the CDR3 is TGTGCCAGCAGCTTGGGAGAGGGCCCCGCCGTCTATGGCTACACCTTC.

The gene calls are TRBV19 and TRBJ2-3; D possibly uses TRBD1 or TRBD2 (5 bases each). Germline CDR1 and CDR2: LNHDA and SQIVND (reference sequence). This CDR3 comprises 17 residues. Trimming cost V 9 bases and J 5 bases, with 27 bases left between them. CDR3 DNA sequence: TGTGCCAGCAAAGGTCAAATTGGGACGGCCGCGGGAGATACGCAGTATTTT. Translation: CASKGQIGTAAGDTQYF.

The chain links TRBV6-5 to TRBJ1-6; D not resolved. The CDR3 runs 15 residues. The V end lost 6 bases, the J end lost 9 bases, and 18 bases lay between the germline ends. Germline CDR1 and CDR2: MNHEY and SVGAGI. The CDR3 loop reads CASSYTFRVGSPLHF. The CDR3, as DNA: TGTGCCAGCAGCTACACTTTTAGGGTTGGTTCACCCCTCCACTTT.

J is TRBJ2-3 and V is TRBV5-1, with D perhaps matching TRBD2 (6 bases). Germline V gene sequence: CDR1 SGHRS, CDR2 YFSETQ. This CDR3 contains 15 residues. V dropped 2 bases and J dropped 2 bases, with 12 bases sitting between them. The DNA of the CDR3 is TGCGCCAGCAGCTTTATTGGGGAGGACACAGATACGCAGTATTTT. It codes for CASSFIGEDTDTQYF.

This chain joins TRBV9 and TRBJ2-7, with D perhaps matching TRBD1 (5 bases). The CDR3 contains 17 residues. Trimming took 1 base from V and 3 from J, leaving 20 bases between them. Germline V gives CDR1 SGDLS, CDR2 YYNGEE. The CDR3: CASSVSPQGFSYYEQYF. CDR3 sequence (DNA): TGTGCCAGCAGCGTAAGCCCCCAGGGCTTTAGTTACTACGAGCAGTACTTC.

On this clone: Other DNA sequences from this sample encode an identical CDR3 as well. CDR3 nucleotides: TGCGCCAGCAGCTTGGGAGGGGTGAAAGATACGCAGTATTTT. Its protein product is CASSLGGVKDTQYF. V and J are TRBV5-1 and TRBJ2-3; D may correspond to TRBD1 or TRBD2 (5 bases each). V was shortened by 0 bases and J by 5 bases, with 10 bases between the two germline ends. The germline CDR1 and CDR2 sequences are SGHRS and YFSETQ. The CDR3 consists of 14 residues.

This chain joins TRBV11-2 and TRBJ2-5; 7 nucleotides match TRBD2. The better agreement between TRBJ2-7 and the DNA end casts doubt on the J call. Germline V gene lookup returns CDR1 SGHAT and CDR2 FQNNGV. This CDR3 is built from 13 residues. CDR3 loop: CASEGLSRYEQYF. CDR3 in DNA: TGTGCCAGCGAGGGACTATCCCGCTACGAGCAGTACTTC.

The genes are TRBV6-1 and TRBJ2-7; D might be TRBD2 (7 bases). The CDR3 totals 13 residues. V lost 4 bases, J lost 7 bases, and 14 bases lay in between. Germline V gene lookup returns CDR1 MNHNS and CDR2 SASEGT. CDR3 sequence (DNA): TGTGCCAGCAGTGCGAGGGGGGGTGGGGAGCAGTACTTC. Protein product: CASSARGGGEQYF.

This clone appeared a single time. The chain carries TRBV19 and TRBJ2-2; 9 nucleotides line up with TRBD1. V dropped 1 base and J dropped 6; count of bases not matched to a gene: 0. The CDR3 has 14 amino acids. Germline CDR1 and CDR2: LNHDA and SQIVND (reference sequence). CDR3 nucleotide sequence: TGTGCCAGTAGTATAGGGACAGGGGCCGGGGAGCTGTTTTTT. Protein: CASSIGTGAGELFF.

The CDR3 coding sequence is TGTGCCACCAGCAGAGATCCTTACGGGGCGACGAACAATGAGCAGTTCTTC. Its protein is CATSRDPYGATNNEQFF. The chain is built from TRBV15 and TRBJ2-1; D could derive from TRBD1 or TRBD2 (5 bases each). With 0 bases removed from V and 5 bases from J, the gap between germline ends came to 17 bases. CDR1 is LNHNV and CDR2 is YYDKDF in the germline V gene (reference sequence). This CDR3 is 17 amino acids long.

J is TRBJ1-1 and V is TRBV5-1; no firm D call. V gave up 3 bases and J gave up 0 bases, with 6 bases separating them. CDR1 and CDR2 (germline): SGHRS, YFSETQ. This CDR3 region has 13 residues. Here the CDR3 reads CASSSVLNTEAFF. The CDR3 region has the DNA TGCGCCAGCAGCTCCGTATTGAACACTGAAGCTTTCTTT.

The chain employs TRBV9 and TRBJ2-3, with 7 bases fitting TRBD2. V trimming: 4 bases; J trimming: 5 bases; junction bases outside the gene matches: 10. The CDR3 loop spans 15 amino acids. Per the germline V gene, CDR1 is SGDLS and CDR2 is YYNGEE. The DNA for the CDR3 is TGTGCCAGCAGCCCACAAGCGGGGATGAGAGATACGCAGTATTTT. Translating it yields CASSPQAGMRDTQYF.

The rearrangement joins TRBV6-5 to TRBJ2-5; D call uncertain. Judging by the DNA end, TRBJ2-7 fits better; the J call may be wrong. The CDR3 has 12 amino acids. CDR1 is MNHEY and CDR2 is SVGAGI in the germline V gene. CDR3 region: CASSPGLSEQYF. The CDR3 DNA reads TGTGCCAGCAGTCCCGGCCTGAGCGAGCAGTACTTC.

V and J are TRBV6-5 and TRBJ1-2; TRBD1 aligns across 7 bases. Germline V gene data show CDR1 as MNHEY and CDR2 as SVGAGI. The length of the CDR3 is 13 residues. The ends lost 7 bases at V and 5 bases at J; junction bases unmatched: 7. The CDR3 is CASTGDSRYGYTF. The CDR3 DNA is TGTGCCAGCACCGGGGACAGCAGATATGGCTACACCTTC.

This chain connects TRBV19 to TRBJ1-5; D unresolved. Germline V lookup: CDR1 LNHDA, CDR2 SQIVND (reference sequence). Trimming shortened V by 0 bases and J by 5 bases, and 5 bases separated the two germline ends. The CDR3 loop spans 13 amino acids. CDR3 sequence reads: CASSIDLYQPQHF. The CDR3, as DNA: TGTGCCAGTAGTATAGATCTATATCAGCCCCAGCATTTT. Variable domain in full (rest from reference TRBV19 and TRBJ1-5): DGGITQSPKYLFRKEGQNVTLSCEQNLNHDAMYWYRQDPGQGLRLIYYSQIVNDFQKGDIAEGYSVSREKKESFPLTVTSAQKNPTAFYLCASSIDLYQPQHFGDGTRLSIL.

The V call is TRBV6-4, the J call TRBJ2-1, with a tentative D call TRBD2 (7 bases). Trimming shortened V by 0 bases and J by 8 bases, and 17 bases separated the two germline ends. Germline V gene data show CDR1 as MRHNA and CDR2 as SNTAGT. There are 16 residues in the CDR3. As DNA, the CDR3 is TGTGCCAGCAGTGACTCATGGGCGGGAGAGGGGGATGAGCAGTTCTTC. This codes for CASSDSWAGEGDEQFF.

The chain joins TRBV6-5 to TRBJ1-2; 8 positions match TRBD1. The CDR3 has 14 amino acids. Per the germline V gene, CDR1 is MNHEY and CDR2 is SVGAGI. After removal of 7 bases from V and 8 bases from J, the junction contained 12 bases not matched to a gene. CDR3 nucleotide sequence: TGTGCCAGCACCAAGGACAGGGTACGGCAGGGCTACACCTTC. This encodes CASTKDRVRQGYTF.